A single sample gave rise to the 14 T cell receptor beta chains below, sequenced in a study of blood T cell repertoires in COVID-19 (dated by TCRdb to 2019 to 2021). The method was the immunoSEQ multiplex PCR assay. TCRdb limited this immuneACCESS table to in-frame rearrangements with V and J called. A share of clones is missing; checked studies link under half to unresolved V genes, and the rest is unexplained. The sample profile shows 69,000 or so clones; roughly 90% of them were found once. The ten largest clonotypes hold approximately 5.8% of the sample. The sample consisted of peripheral blood. Every receptor here comes from a man aged 45-65 years with acute or convalescent COVID-19.

The rearrangement uses TRBV19 and TRBJ2-1; 8 bases fit TRBD2. The CDR3 sequence is 16 residues long. Germline trimming cut 5 bases from V and 1 base from J; bases unmatched to any gene: 7. Germline lookup yields CDR1 LNHDA and CDR2 SQIVND (reference sequence). The CDR3 loop reads CASSPPLAASYNEQFF. CDR3 in DNA: TGTGCCAGTAGTCCCCCACTAGCGGCGTCCTACAATGAGCAGTTCTTC.

This chain joins TRBV6-5 and TRBJ2-7, with 10 bases matching TRBD1. Germline CDR1 MNHEY, CDR2 SVGAGI. V lost 2 bases to trimming and J lost 2 bases; unmatched junction nucleotides: 6. This CDR3 region has 16 residues. CDR3 DNA: TGTGCCAGCAGTTACCCGACAGGGGGCCGTACCTACGAGCAGTACTTC. Translated, it gives CASSYPTGGRTYEQYF.

The chain combines TRBV6-2 or TRBV6-3 with TRBJ2-4, with 7 bases that match TRBD1. Germline V CDR1 and CDR2: MNHEY, SVGEGT. With 6 bases clipped from V and 3 bases from J, the junction kept 14 bases outside the gene matches. The CDR3 consists of 17 residues. The CDR3 reads CASSASTGYEGKNIQYF. CDR3 nucleotide sequence: TGTGCCAGCAGCGCGTCGACAGGGTACGAGGGCAAAAACATTCAGTACTTC.

The chain recombines TRBV29-1 with TRBJ1-2; possibly TRBD1 for D (5 bases). Trimming left V 6 bases short and J 2 bases short, with 13 bases between. Looked up from germline, CDR1 is SQVTM and CDR2 is ANQGSEA. The CDR3 runs to 13 residues. As DNA, the CDR3 is TGCAGCGTCCCATTTGGGGGGAACTATGGCTACACCTTC. This encodes CSVPFGGNYGYTF.

V is TRBV4-2 and J is TRBJ2-3; 13 bases align to TRBD2. Trimming at V came to 1 base and at J to 5 bases, leaving 9 bases not matched to a gene. CDR1 is LGHNA, CDR2 YNFKEQ, per germline. The CDR3 covers 18 residues. CDR3 in amino acids: CASSQGGTSGIRKDTQYF. The DNA of the CDR3 is TGTGCCAGCAGCCAAGGGGGGACTAGCGGGATTAGGAAAGATACGCAGTATTTT.

The chain links TRBV5-6 to TRBJ2-1; 12 nucleotides line up with TRBD2. Germline V gene sequence: CDR1 SGHDT, CDR2 YYEEEE. There are 17 residues in the CDR3. Unmatched junction bases numbered 14, after V lost 6 bases and J lost 7 bases. CDR3 in DNA: TGTGCCAGCAACTACCGTTGGACTAGCGGGAAGAGTAATGAGCAGTTCTTC. Translation: CASNYRWTSGKSNEQFF.

The rearrangement links TRBV18 to TRBJ1-5; D may be TRBD1 (6 bases). This CDR3 contains 13 residues. The germline V gene encodes CDR1 KGHSH and CDR2 LQKENI. The V end lost 8 bases, the J end lost 4 bases, and 12 bases lay between the germline ends. The CDR3 loop reads CASMTGLNQPQHF. CDR3 coding DNA: TGTGCCAGCATGACAGGTCTTAATCAGCCCCAGCATTTT.

This rearrangement joins TRBV11-2 to TRBJ2-3; TRBD2 matches at 9 bases. This CDR3 spans 16 amino acids. CDR1 is SGHAT, CDR2 FQNNGV, per germline. J was trimmed by 2 bases and V by 4 bases; bases with no gene match: 7. The chain's CDR3 is CASSSGLAGYTDTQYF. The CDR3 DNA reads as TGTGCCAGCAGCTCGGGACTAGCCGGATACACAGATACGCAGTATTTT. Looking up the rest from reference TRBV11-2 and TRBJ2-3 gives the full variable domain: EAGVAQSPRYKIIEKRQSVAFWCNPISGHATLYWYQQILGQGPKLLIQFQNNGVVDDSQLPKDRFSAERLKGVDSTLKIQPAKLEDSAVYLCASSSGLAGYTDTQYFGPGTRLTVL.

This clone appeared a single time. The chain joins TRBV5-6 to TRBJ2-1, with 10 bases aligning to TRBD2. J lost 1 base, V lost 2 bases, and 6 bases had no gene match. Germline V gene data show CDR1 as SGHDT and CDR2 as YYEEEE. CDR3 length equals 17 residues. The DNA of the CDR3 is TGTGCCAGCAGCTTAACTCTAGCGGGAGAATCCTACAATGAGCAGTTCTTC. This sequence encodes CASSLTLAGESYNEQFF.

V is TRBV9 and J is TRBJ2-1, with 9 bases that match TRBD2. The J segment lost 10 bases and the V segment lost 4 bases, leaving 18 bases of the junction unmatched. The CDR3 sequence is 17 residues long. Germline V gene data show CDR1 as SGDLS and CDR2 as YYNGEE. The CDR3 coding sequence is TGTGCCAGCAGCCAGATCGCGTGGCTAGCGGGATTGGGGGAGCAGTTCTTC. Translation: CASSQIAWLAGLGEQFF.

The chain links TRBV20-1 to TRBJ2-1, with 9 bases identical to TRBD2. J was trimmed by 0 bases and V by 3 bases; bases with no gene match: 12. The germline V gene encodes CDR1 DFQATT and CDR2 SNEGSKA (reference sequence). This CDR3 has 18 amino acids. The CDR3 DNA follows: TGCAGTGCTAGTTTGTTAAATCTAGCGGGATACTCCTACAATGAGCAGTTCTTC. It encodes CSASLLNLAGYSYNEQFF.

The gene calls are TRBV6-2 or TRBV6-3 and TRBJ2-1; possibly TRBD1 for D (5 bases). The CDR3 is made up of 15 amino acids. Germline V gene data show CDR1 as MNHEY and CDR2 as SVGEGT. The ends were cut back, 5 bases at V and 0 bases at J, with 11 bases in the middle. CDR3 sequence: CASSQGQSSYNEQFF. The CDR3 nucleotides read TGTGCCAGCAGTCAGGGCCAGAGCTCCTACAATGAGCAGTTCTTC.

The V call is TRBV10-3, the J call TRBJ1-5, with TRBD1 identical over 8 bases. Germline CDR1 reads ENHRY; CDR2 reads SYGVKD. CDR3 length: 15 residues. V shed 0 bases, J shed 9 bases, and the junction held 7 bases outside the gene matches. The CDR3 DNA is TGTGCCATCAGTGAGTCGAAAGGACAGGGTTTGCCCCAGCATTTT. Translation: CAISESKGQGLPQHF.

The chain recombines TRBV29-1 with TRBJ1-5; TRBD1 agrees at 8 bases. The CDR3 contains 13 residues. Trimming removed 6 bases from V and 5 bases from J; junction bases left unmatched: 6. Germline V gives CDR1 SQVTM, CDR2 ANQGSEA. DNA for the CDR3: TGCAGCGTCGGCCAGGGGGCGGATCAGCCCCAGCATTTT. Amino acid sequence: CSVGQGADQPQHF. Combining the CDR3 with reference TRBV29-1 and TRBJ1-5 gives the whole variable domain SAVISQKPSRDICQRGTSLTIQCQVDSQVTMMFWYRQQPGQSLTLIATANQGSEATYESGFVIDKFPISRPNLTFSTLTVSNMSPEDSSIYLCSVGQGADQPQHFGDGTRLSIL.